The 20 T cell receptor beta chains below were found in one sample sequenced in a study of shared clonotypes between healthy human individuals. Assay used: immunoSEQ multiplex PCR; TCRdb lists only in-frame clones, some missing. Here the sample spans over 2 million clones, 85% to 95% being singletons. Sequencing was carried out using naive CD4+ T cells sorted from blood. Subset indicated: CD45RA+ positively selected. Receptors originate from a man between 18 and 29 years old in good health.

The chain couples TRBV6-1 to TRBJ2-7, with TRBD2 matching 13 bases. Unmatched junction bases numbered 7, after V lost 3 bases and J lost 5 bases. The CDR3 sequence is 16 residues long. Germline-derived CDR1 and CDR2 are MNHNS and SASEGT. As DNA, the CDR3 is TGTGCCAGCAGTGATCAAGGACTAGCGGGAGTGGACGAGCAGTACTTC. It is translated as CASSDQGLAGVDEQYF.

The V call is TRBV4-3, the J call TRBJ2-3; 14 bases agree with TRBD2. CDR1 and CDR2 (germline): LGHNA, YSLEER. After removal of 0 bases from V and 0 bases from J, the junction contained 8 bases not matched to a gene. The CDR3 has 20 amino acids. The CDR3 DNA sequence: TGCGCCAGCAGCCAAGATACCGGGACTAGCGGGAGACGGAGCACAGATACGCAGTATTTT. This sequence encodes CASSQDTGTSGRRSTDTQYF.

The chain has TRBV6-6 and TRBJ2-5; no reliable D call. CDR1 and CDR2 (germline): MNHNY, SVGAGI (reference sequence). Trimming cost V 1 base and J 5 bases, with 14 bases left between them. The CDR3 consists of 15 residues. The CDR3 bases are TGTGCCAGCAGTTACTTTAGTCGAGAAAAGGAGACCCAGTACTTC. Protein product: CASSYFSREKETQYF.

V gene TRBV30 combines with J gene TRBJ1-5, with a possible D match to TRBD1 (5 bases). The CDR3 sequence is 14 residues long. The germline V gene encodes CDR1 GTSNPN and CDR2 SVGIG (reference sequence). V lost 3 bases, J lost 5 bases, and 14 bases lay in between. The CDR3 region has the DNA TGTGCCTGGAGCGCGGGACTTAAAGATCAGCCCCAGCATTTT. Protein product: CAWSAGLKDQPQHF.

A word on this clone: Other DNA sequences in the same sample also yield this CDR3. The CDR3 nucleotides are TGTGCCAGCAGTGGGGGCAGGGGGAATCAGCCCCAGCATTTT. Amino acids: CASSGGRGNQPQHF. J is TRBJ1-5 and V is TRBV2; 7 positions match TRBD1. The V and J ends lost 4 bases and 4 bases, in that order; junction bases with no gene match: 4. The CDR3 has 14 residues. CDR1 SNHLY and CDR2 FYNNEI come from the germline V gene.

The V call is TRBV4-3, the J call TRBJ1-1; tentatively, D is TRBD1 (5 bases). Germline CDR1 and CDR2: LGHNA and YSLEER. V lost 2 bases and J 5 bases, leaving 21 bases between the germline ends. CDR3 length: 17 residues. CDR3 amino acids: CASSQRVRDLLGTEAFF. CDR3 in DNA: TGCGCCAGCAGCCAAAGGGTAAGGGACCTCCTAGGGACTGAAGCTTTCTTT.

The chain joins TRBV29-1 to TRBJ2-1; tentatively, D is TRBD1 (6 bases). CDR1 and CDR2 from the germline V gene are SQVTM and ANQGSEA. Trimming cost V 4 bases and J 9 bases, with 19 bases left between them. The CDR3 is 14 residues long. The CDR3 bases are TGCAGCGTTGTGGCAGGGGTGGGTGTGGGTGAGCAGTTCTTC. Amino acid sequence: CSVVAGVGVGEQFF.

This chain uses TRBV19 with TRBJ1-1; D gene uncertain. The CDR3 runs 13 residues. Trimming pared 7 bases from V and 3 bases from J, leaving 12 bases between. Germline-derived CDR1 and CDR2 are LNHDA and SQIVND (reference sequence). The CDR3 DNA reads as TGTGCCAGTAAAAGGCAAGGTTACACTGAAGCTTTCTTT. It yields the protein CASKRQGYTEAFF.

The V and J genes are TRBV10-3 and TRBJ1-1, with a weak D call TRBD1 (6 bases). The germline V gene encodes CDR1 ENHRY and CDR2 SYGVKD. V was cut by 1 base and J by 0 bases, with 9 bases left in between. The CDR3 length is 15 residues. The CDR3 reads CAISEFDRMNTEAFF. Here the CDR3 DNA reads TGTGCCATCAGTGAGTTTGACAGGATGAACACTGAAGCTTTCTTT.

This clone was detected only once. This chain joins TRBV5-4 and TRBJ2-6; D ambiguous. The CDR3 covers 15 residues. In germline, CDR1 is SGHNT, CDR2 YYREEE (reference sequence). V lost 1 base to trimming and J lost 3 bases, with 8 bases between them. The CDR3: CASSLRLGGANVLTF. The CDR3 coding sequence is TGTGCCAGCAGCTTGAGGCTTGGTGGGGCCAACGTCCTGACTTTC.

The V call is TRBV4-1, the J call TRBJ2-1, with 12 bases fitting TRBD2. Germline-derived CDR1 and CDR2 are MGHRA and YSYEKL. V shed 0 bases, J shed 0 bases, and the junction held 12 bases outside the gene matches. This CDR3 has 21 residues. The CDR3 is CASSQDEPSGRVLTSYNEQFF. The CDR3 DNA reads TGCGCCAGCAGCCAAGATGAGCCTAGCGGGAGGGTCCTTACCTCCTACAATGAGCAGTTCTTC.

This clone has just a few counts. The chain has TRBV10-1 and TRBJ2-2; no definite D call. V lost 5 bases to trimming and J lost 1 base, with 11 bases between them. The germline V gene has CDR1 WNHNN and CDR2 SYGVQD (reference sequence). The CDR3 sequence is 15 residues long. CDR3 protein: CASSTRKGNTGELFF. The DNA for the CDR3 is TGCGCCAGCAGTACAAGGAAAGGGAACACCGGGGAGCTGTTTTTT.

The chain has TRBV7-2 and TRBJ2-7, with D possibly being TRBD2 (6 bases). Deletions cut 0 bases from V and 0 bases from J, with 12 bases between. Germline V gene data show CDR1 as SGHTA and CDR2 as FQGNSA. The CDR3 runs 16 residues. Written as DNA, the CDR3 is TGTGCCAGCAGCTTAGCGCGAGGGAGGCCCTCCTACGAGCAGTACTTC. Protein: CASSLARGRPSYEQYF.

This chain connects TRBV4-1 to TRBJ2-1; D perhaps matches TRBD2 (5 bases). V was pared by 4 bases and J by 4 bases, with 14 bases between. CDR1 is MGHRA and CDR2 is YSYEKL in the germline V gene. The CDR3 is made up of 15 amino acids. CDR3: CASSRTGTSYNEQFF. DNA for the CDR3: TGCGCCAGCAGCCGAACGGGAACCTCGTACAATGAGCAGTTCTTC.

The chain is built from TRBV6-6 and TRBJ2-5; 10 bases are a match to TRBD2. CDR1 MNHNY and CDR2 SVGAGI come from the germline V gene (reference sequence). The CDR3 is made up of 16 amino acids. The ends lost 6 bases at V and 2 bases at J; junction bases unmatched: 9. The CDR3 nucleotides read TGTGCCAGCAGCCTCGACCTAGCGGGGGTTCAAGAGACCCAGTACTTC. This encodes CASSLDLAGVQETQYF.

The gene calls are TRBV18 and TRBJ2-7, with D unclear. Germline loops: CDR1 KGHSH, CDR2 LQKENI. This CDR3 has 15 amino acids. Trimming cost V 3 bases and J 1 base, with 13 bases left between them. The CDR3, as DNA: TGTGCCAGCTCACCGGGGTCCATGGGATCCTACGAGCAGTACTTC. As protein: CASSPGSMGSYEQYF.

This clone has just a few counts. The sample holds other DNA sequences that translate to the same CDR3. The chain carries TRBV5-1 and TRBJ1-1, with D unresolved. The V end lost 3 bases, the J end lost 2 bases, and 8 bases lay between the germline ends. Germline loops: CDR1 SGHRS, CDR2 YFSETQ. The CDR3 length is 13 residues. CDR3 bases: TGCGCCAGCAGCTCGGACGGAAACACTGAAGCTTTCTTT. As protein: CASSSDGNTEAFF.

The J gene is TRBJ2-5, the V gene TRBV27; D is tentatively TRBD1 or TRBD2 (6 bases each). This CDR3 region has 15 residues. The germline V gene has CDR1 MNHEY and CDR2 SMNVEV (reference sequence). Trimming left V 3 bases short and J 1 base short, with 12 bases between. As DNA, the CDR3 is TGTGCCAGCAGTTTGAGGGGGGCTCTCCAAGAGACCCAGTACTTC. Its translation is CASSLRGALQETQYF.

Here the CDR3 DNA reads TGTGCCAGTAGTATGGCGGGGGGGCCCCAGCATTTT. This gives the protein CASSMAGGPQHF. The chain joins TRBV19 to TRBJ1-5, with D perhaps matching TRBD1 (5 bases). The V gene's germline CDR1 is LNHDA and CDR2 SQIVND (reference sequence). This CDR3 spans 12 amino acids. Trimming pared 3 bases from V and 9 bases from J, leaving 9 bases between.

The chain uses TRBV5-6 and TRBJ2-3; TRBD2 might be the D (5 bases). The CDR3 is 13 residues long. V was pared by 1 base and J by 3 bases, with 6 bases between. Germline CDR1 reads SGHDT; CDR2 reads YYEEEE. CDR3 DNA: TGTGCCAGCAGCTTGCCGGGGACAGATACGCAGTATTTT. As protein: CASSLPGTDTQYF.